The source of this T cell receptor (beta chain) is a study of OX40 agonist ivuxolimab in advanced cancers. Study background: At 65% to 90% male, the cohort had a mean age of 60 years, ranging from roughly 20 to 90.

This clone came up once. Its matching antigen is unknown. The study, taken as a whole, reports: Partial responders treated at 0.1-3.0 mg/kg exhibited clonal expansion among the lowest measured. CD8+ T cells showed, on average, more clonal expansion than CD4+ cells.

Looked up from germline, CDR1 is KGHSH and CDR2 is LQKENI. CDR3 length equals 14 residues. V was trimmed by 2 bases and J by 1 base, leaving 9 bases between them. The protocol was immunoSEQ multiplex PCR, while the TCRdb copy is restricted to in-frame clones and leaves out a portion. This repertoire shows 68,000 or so clones, roughly 86% found once; its top ten account for more than 2%. The starting material was CD4+ or CD8+ T cells sorted from blood, obtained in a trial of the OX40 agonist ivuxolimab. The chain links TRBV18 to TRBJ2-7, with a possible D match to TRBD2 (6 bases). This clonotype was sampled from an adult with an advanced solid tumor such as melanoma, head and neck, liver or kidney cancer. Here the CDR3 DNA reads TGTGCCAGCTCACCAGGAGGGGCGTCCTACGAGCAGTACTTC. Translated, it gives CASSPGGASYEQYF.